This record looks at one T cell receptor (beta chain) sequence and its context. Its target antigen remains unknown. Base qualities are not provided; no much larger clone lies one nucleotide away. The data derive from a study of blood T cell repertoires in COVID-19 (dated by TCRdb to the early 2020s). Looking at the study overall: Samples from collaborators originated in the United States, Italy and Spain and spanned both the acute and convalescent phases of COVID-19. The prospective study material was composed of cDNA or gDNA derived from T cells, B-cell-depleted T cells, or PBMCs. Subjects who had been exposed to COVID-19, were actively infected with it, or had recovered from it provided the deeply sampled blood TCRbeta repertoires that made up the dataset. A freely available public database, intended as a resource for researchers studying the immune response to SARS-CoV-2, is where the repertoires were released. Samples were obtained from the ongoing ImmuneRACE study (first 160 participants) and from 950 to 1,500 subjects provided by 6 global collaborators. A de-identified subject ID, COVID-19 status, age in years and sex were almost always included in the sample metadata. Where available, HLA class I and class II types were taken from metadata supplied by the sample provider and were not determined by assay-based typing.

The investigation overall reported the following: The quantity of clinical and demographic metadata differed by source and by participant and was supplied without curation.

TCRbeta CDR3 regions were amplified from genomic DNA using the immunoSEQ Assay, a bias-controlled multiplex PCR. Processing in the source paper ran as follows. The number of nucleated cells in each sample was estimated by amplification of reference gene primers within the assay. Sequence reads were collapsed and filtered to measure the absolute abundance of every unique TCRbeta CDR3 rearrangement. For each sample, productive Simpson clonality was calculated by taking the square root of Simpson's diversity index across productive rearrangements. TCRdb obtained this table from immuneACCESS and retained in-frame rearrangements with V and J assigned. These tables miss some clones; where compared with another copy, unresolved V genes account for less than half of the shortfall, and the remainder is unexplained. Clone size and V and J calls were adopted from that table, with D and trimming inferred from the DNA. This sample comprises some 70,000 clones, around 90% of them detected only once. Roughly 40% of the sample is taken by the ten largest.

One collaborating source in Seattle enrolled patients during active infection and followed them longitudinally through the course of disease. Each collaborating institution followed its own protocols to collect whole blood in K2EDTA tubes. Collaborator samples were shipped for TCRbeta analysis as frozen whole blood, isolated PBMCs, or DNA extracted from either sample type. The germline V gene yields MNHNS for CDR1 and SASEGT for CDR2. Reading from cysteine to phenylalanine, the CDR3 counts 17 amino acids. Of the read, only the CDR3 DNA is kept; its 51 bases are in frame from base 1. Trimming accounts for 1 base at V and 8 bases at J, while the number of junction bases matched to no gene is 11.

This receptor was taken from a woman aged 55-70 years with COVID-19, enrolled during active disease. Source material: peripheral blood. The chain couples TRBV6-1 to TRBJ2-3; 11 central nucleotides agree with TRBD2. The bases read TGTGCCAGCAGTGAAGAAGAACTAGCGGGAGCTTACGGTACGCAGTATTTT. Translated, this gives CASSEEELAGAYGTQYF.